These 28 T cell receptor beta chains came from one sample sequenced in a study of T cells in tuberculosis. The sample's time point: new active TB diagnosis, blood taken before or within 7 days of starting treatment. Sequenced by immunoSEQ multiplex PCR; TCRdb stores in-frame clones only, minus some. The table has about 34,000 clones, approximately 90% seen once. Sequencing used PBMCs, obtained at tuberculosis diagnosis. The source of these receptors is an adult with tuberculosis.

The chain is built from TRBV15 and TRBJ2-7, with 7 bases lining up with TRBD1. The V segment lost 6 bases and the J segment 4 bases; nucleotides outside the gene matches: 6. The CDR3 covers 13 residues. Germline CDR1 reads LNHNV; CDR2 reads YYDKDF (reference sequence). The CDR3 protein is CATRLRDRYEQYF. Written as DNA, the CDR3 is TGTGCCACCAGGCTCCGGGACAGATACGAGCAGTACTTC.

V gene TRBV27 combines with J gene TRBJ2-7; 9 positions match TRBD2. The V segment lost 0 bases and the J segment 0 bases; nucleotides outside the gene matches: 0. CDR1 and CDR2 from the germline V gene are MNHEY and SMNVEV (reference sequence). This CDR3 comprises 15 residues. CDR3 sequence (DNA): TGTGCCAGCAGTTTATCTAGCGGGGGCTCCTACGAGCAGTACGTC. Protein product: CASSLSSGGSYEQYV.

This chain uses TRBV5-1 with TRBJ2-6; D is uncertain. The CDR3 loop spans 14 amino acids. Per germline, CDR1 SGHRS and CDR2 YFSETQ. V dropped 4 bases and J dropped 1 base, with 6 bases sitting between them. CDR3 bases: TGCGCCAGCAGCGCGAATTCTGGGGCCAACGTCCTGACTTTC. It specifies CASSANSGANVLTF. Supplemented by reference TRBV5-1 and TRBJ2-6, the full variable domain reads KAGVTQTPRYLIKTRGQQVTLSCSPISGHRSVSWYQQTPGQGLQFLFEYFSETQRNKGNFPGRFSGRQFSNSRSEMNVSTLELGDSALYLCASSANSGANVLTFGAGSRLTVL.

The chain couples TRBV27 to TRBJ2-6; tentative D call: TRBD1 (6 bases). V gave up 2 bases and J gave up 5 bases, with 16 bases separating them. CDR1 and CDR2 from the germline V gene are MNHEY and SMNVEV (reference sequence). The CDR3 has 17 residues. The CDR3 region has the DNA TGTGCCAGCAGTTTAAGGGTCCAGACAGGAAGGGCCAACGTCCTGACTTTC. This sequence encodes CASSLRVQTGRANVLTF.

This sequence joins TRBV28 and TRBJ2-3; TRBD1 aligns across 7 bases. In germline, CDR1 is MDHEN, CDR2 SYDVKM. The CDR3 runs to 15 residues. V shed 2 bases, J shed 4 bases, and the junction held 6 bases outside the gene matches. This CDR3 is CASSLRGPLADTQYF. The CDR3 nucleotides read TGTGCCAGCAGTTTAAGGGGGCCCCTCGCAGATACGCAGTATTTT.

This chain links TRBV10-1 with TRBJ2-3, with 10 bases that match TRBD2. Germline CDR1 reads WNHNN; CDR2 reads SYGVQD (reference sequence). After removal of 2 bases from V and 3 bases from J, the junction contained 5 bases not matched to a gene. The CDR3 has 16 amino acids. The CDR3 bases are TGCGCCAGCAGTGAGCAGCGGGGGGGCCGGACAGATACGCAGTATTTT. This sequence encodes CASSEQRGGRTDTQYF.

This chain joins TRBV11-2 and TRBJ2-7, with 7 bases aligning to TRBD2. This CDR3 has 11 residues. Germline assignment: CDR1 SGHAT and CDR2 FQNNGV. V dropped 4 bases and J dropped 11; count of bases not matched to a gene: 5. The CDR3 loop reads CASSSPGGEYF. The DNA of the CDR3 is TGTGCCAGCAGCTCCCCGGGAGGTGAGTACTTC. Complete variable domain (other parts from reference TRBV11-2 and TRBJ2-7): EAGVAQSPRYKIIEKRQSVAFWCNPISGHATLYWYQQILGQGPKLLIQFQNNGVVDDSQLPKDRFSAERLKGVDSTLKIQPAKLEDSAVYLCASSSPGGEYFGPGTRLTVT.

The chain carries TRBV5-6 and TRBJ2-6; no reliable D call. This CDR3 comprises 17 residues. Between the trimmed V and J ends, which lost 1 base and 0 bases, there was a span of 11 bases. Germline V gene data show CDR1 as SGHDT and CDR2 as YYEEEE. This CDR3 reads CASSLPRQSSGANVLTF. CDR3 DNA sequence: TGTGCCAGCAGCTTGCCGCGGCAAAGCTCTGGGGCCAACGTCCTGACTTTC.

V is TRBV28 and J is TRBJ1-6; 7 bases agree with TRBD1. The germline gives CDR1 MDHEN, CDR2 SYDVKM. This CDR3 region has 13 residues. Trimming cost V 3 bases and J 15 bases; bases outside gene matches: 8. The CDR3 DNA is TGTGCCAGCAGTTTCTCGGACAGGAGGCTCCTCCACTTT. This sequence encodes CASSFSDRRLLHF.

The CDR3 sequence is CASSKGLADYNEQFF. The CDR3 DNA is TGCGCCAGCAGCAAGGGACTAGCGGATTACAATGAGCAGTTCTTC. The chain recombines TRBV10-2 with TRBJ2-1; the match to TRBD2 covers 11 bases. V lost 6 bases, J lost 4 bases, and 5 bases stayed unmatched. Germline CDR1 reads WSHSY; CDR2 reads SAAADI. CDR3 size: 15 residues.

DNA of the CDR3: TGTGCCAGCAGTCCTCGGACAGTAGCTAACTATGGCTACACCTTC. Its protein is CASSPRTVANYGYTF. V is TRBV28 and J is TRBJ1-2; a weak D match, TRBD1 (6 bases). This CDR3 is 15 amino acids long. Trimming pared 5 bases from V and 0 bases from J, leaving 13 bases between. Germline CDR1 reads MDHEN; CDR2 reads SYDVKM.

This clone turned up a few times. The chain recombines TRBV5-4 with TRBJ2-3, with D maybe TRBD2 (5 bases). CDR3 size: 15 residues. The V gene's germline CDR1 is SGHNT and CDR2 YYREEE (reference sequence). V gave up 4 bases and J gave up 0 bases, with 12 bases separating them. CDR3 nucleotide sequence: TGTGCCAGCAGCCTCGCCGGGATAAGCACAGATACGCAGTATTTT. Residues: CASSLAGISTDTQYF.

V usage is TRBV4-1 and J usage is TRBJ2-2; 11 bases fit TRBD1. Per germline, CDR1 MGHRA and CDR2 YSYEKL. With 4 bases clipped from V and 6 bases from J, the junction kept 7 bases outside the gene matches. The CDR3 sequence is 16 residues long. The CDR3 sequence: CASSPTGQGGAGELFF. The CDR3 DNA reads TGCGCCAGCAGCCCGACGGGACAGGGGGGGGCCGGGGAGCTGTTTTTT.

The chain couples TRBV19 to TRBJ2-2; D gene uncertain. The CDR3 runs to 12 residues. Trimming stripped 7 bases from V and 3 bases from J, with 6 bases between. Looked up from germline, CDR1 is LNHDA and CDR2 is SQIVND (reference sequence). Here the CDR3 reads CASTRYTGELFF. In DNA form, the CDR3 reads TGTGCCAGTACTAGGTACACCGGGGAGCTGTTTTTT. The full variable domain, with the rest looked up from reference TRBV19 and TRBJ2-2, is DGGITQSPKYLFRKEGQNVTLSCEQNLNHDAMYWYRQDPGQGLRLIYYSQIVNDFQKGDIAEGYSVSREKKESFPLTVTSAQKNPTAFYLCASTRYTGELFFGEGSRLTVL.

The rearrangement joins TRBV28 to TRBJ1-2; D unresolved. Trimming pared 3 bases from V and 6 bases from J, leaving 14 bases between. The CDR3 runs 14 residues. CDR1 is MDHEN and CDR2 is SYDVKM in the germline V gene. The CDR3 loop reads CASSFSPEVDGYTF. CDR3 coding DNA: TGTGCCAGCAGTTTCAGCCCCGAGGTGGATGGCTACACCTTC.

The V and J genes are TRBV9 and TRBJ2-1, with 10 positions matching TRBD2. J gave up 4 bases and V 0 bases, and 7 bases lay outside the gene matches. Germline CDR1 is SGDLS and CDR2 is YYNGEE. The CDR3 runs to 17 residues. CDR3 in amino acids: CASSVAPASGGYNEQFF. The CDR3 DNA sequence: TGTGCCAGCAGCGTAGCCCCAGCTAGCGGGGGATACAATGAGCAGTTCTTC.

The rearrangement uses TRBV20-1 and TRBJ2-1, with 7 bases identical to TRBD1. The CDR3 is 11 amino acids. CDR1 and CDR2 (germline): DFQATT, SNEGSKA (reference sequence). J lost 10 bases, V lost 6 bases, and 6 bases had no gene match. The DNA for the CDR3 is TGCAGTGCGTTCGACAGGGACGAGCAGTTCTTC. Amino acid sequence: CSAFDRDEQFF.

The chain couples TRBV9 to TRBJ2-1; 10 nucleotides agree with TRBD2. The ends lost 0 bases at V and 9 bases at J; junction bases unmatched: 6. The CDR3 is made up of 15 amino acids. Germline V CDR1 and CDR2: SGDLS, YYNGEE. The CDR3 region has the DNA TGTGCCAGCAGCGTAGCGAGCGGGGGGGCTGGTGAGCAGTTCTTC. Translating gives CASSVASGGAGEQFF. Together with reference TRBV9 and TRBJ2-1, the CDR3 gives the full variable domain: DSGVTQTPKHLITATGQRVTLRCSPRSGDLSVYWYQQSLDQGLQFLIQYYNGEERAKGNILERFSAQQFPDLHSELNLSSLELGDSALYFCASSVASGGAGEQFFGPGTRLTVL.

J is TRBJ2-3 and V is TRBV15; possibly TRBD2 for D (5 bases). Germline CDR1 is LNHNV and CDR2 is YYDKDF (reference sequence). This CDR3 spans 15 amino acids. V was pared by 1 base and J by 2 bases, with 10 bases between. CDR3 sequence reads: CATSRGGGATDTQYF. In DNA form, the CDR3 reads TGTGCCACCAGCAGAGGTGGAGGAGCCACAGATACGCAGTATTTT.

V is TRBV11-1 and J is TRBJ1-1; TRBD1 agrees at 9 bases. V shed 3 bases, J shed 5 bases, and the junction held 1 base outside the gene matches. The CDR3 sequence is 13 residues long. In germline, CDR1 is SGHAT, CDR2 FQDESV (reference sequence). CDR3 loop: CASSFDRGTEAFF. In nucleotides, the CDR3 is TGTGCCAGCAGCTTCGACAGGGGGACTGAAGCTTTCTTT.

The chain joins TRBV10-3 to TRBJ2-7; a weak D match, TRBD2 (5 bases). CDR3 length: 15 amino acids. Germline CDR1 and CDR2: ENHRY and SYGVKD. The ends were cut back, 6 bases at V and 7 bases at J, with 22 bases in the middle. The CDR3 DNA follows: TGTGCCATCAGCGATAGTCAAGAGGGTTCGGGGGAGCAGTACTTC. Protein sequence: CAISDSQEGSGEQYF.

V gene TRBV4-3 combines with J gene TRBJ2-2; TRBD2 aligns across 9 bases. The junction had 2 bases not matched to a gene; V was cut back by 0 bases and J by 6 bases. Looked up from germline, CDR1 is LGHNA and CDR2 is YSLEER. The CDR3 runs 15 residues. CDR3 coding DNA: TGCGCCAGCAGCCAAGAGGGACTAGCCCCCGGGGAGCTGTTTTTT. Its protein is CASSQEGLAPGELFF.

The rearrangement links TRBV7-3 to TRBJ1-1; D gene unclear. Trimming left V 3 bases short and J 3 bases short, with 8 bases between. Germline-derived CDR1 and CDR2 are SGHTA and FQGTGA. This CDR3 region has 13 residues. CDR3 sequence reads: CASSFGRDTEAFF. CDR3 sequence (DNA): TGTGCCAGCAGCTTCGGCCGGGACACTGAAGCTTTCTTT.

J is TRBJ2-7 and V is TRBV6-5, with D possibly being TRBD1 (6 bases). V was shortened by 0 bases and J by 5 bases, with 14 bases between the two germline ends. Germline V gene lookup returns CDR1 MNHEY and CDR2 SVGAGI. This CDR3 comprises 15 residues. CDR3 sequence (DNA): TGTGCCAGCAGTTACTCGAGTTACAGGGTCGACGAGCAGTACTTC. Amino acid sequence: CASSYSSYRVDEQYF.

This chain uses TRBV5-1 with TRBJ2-1; 7 bases fit TRBD1. V shed 4 bases and J 4 bases; nucleotides not matched to a gene: 5. CDR1 is SGHRS and CDR2 is YFSETQ in the germline V gene. The CDR3 has 14 amino acids. CDR3 DNA sequence: TGCGCCAGCAGCGCTGGGGACAGTTACAATGAGCAGTTCTTC. Protein sequence: CASSAGDSYNEQFF.

The chain carries TRBV11-2 and TRBJ1-3; a weak D match, TRBD1 (5 bases). V was pared by 1 base and J by 8 bases, with 12 bases between. CDR3 size: 14 residues. The germline CDR1 and CDR2 sequences are SGHAT and FQNNGV. CDR3 sequence: CASSLGGGVDTIYF. The CDR3 bases are TGTGCCAGCAGCTTAGGTGGAGGGGTTGACACCATATATTTT.

In this sample, this clone turned up a few times. V usage is TRBV19 and J usage is TRBJ1-5; weak D call: TRBD1 (5 bases). Trimming left V 7 bases short and J 2 bases short, with 18 bases between. Germline V gene data show CDR1 as LNHDA and CDR2 as SQIVND (reference sequence). The CDR3 sequence is 16 residues long. The CDR3 loop reads CASTLTGGGGNQPQHF. The CDR3 coding sequence is TGTGCCAGTACCCTTACGGGGGGGGGTGGCAATCAGCCCCAGCATTTT. Based on the CDR3 plus reference TRBV19 and TRBJ1-5, the full variable domain is DGGITQSPKYLFRKEGQNVTLSCEQNLNHDAMYWYRQDPGQGLRLIYYSQIVNDFQKGDIAEGYSVSREKKESFPLTVTSAQKNPTAFYLCASTLTGGGGNQPQHFGDGTRLSIL.

The chain is built from TRBV4-2 and TRBJ2-1, with TRBD2 as a possible D gene (6 bases). The V gene's germline CDR1 is LGHNA and CDR2 YNFKEQ. This CDR3 is built from 16 residues. The V and J ends lost 0 bases and 7 bases respectively, with 16 bases between them. The CDR3 spells CASSQESTSGWNEQFF. The DNA for the CDR3 is TGTGCCAGCAGCCAAGAGTCTACGAGCGGGTGGAATGAGCAGTTCTTC.